The clone carrying this T cell receptor beta chain was seen a few times. The antigen remains unidentified. The sample originates from a study of OX40 agonist ivuxolimab in advanced cancers. In the study overall: One hepatocellular carcinoma and a couple of cutaneous melanoma patients partially responded.

The CDR3 loop spans 13 amino acids. V lost 2 bases to trimming and J lost 2 bases, with 5 bases between them. CDR1 is SGHDN and CDR2 is FVKESK in the germline V gene. Assay used: immunoSEQ multiplex PCR; TCRdb lists only in-frame clones, some missing. Seen here are 60,000 to 95,000 clones, roughly 81% observed once, and the top ten hold roughly 16%. Study results and limitations: CD4+ and CD8+ blood T cells expanded clonally by week 6 at 0.1 to 3.0 mg/kg.

This TCR was recovered from an adult with an advanced solid tumor such as melanoma, head and neck, liver or kidney cancer. The chain joins TRBV14 to TRBJ2-3, with no clear D. The material was CD4+ or CD8+ T cells sorted from blood, obtained in a trial of the OX40 agonist ivuxolimab. The CDR3 DNA follows: TGTGCCAGCAGCCAATGGCCCACAGATACGCAGTATTTT. Its translation: CASSQWPTDTQYF.